These T cell receptor beta chains were read from a single sample in a study of T cell responses to AZD1222 COVID-19 vaccine. The protocol was immunoSEQ multiplex PCR, while the TCRdb copy is restricted to in-frame clones and leaves out a portion. The profile shows under 170,000 clones, 90% of them singletons. This sample comprised peripheral blood, obtained 28 days after the second AZD1222 dose. The source is an adult who received the AZD1222 COVID-19 vaccine. The CDR3 runs from the conserved cysteine through the conserved F or W.

v_call	j_call	cdr3_aa
TRBV7-9	TRBJ1-4	CASSLNVDEKLFF
TRBV5-4	TRBJ1-3	CASSFISGNTIYF
TRBV14	TRBJ1-1	CASSQDRGSEAFF
TRBV6-5	TRBJ2-3	CASSYGGPDTQYF
TRBV6-6	TRBJ1-6	CASSEDRATLHF
TRBV6-5	TRBJ1-5	CASSRGNSNQPQHF
TRBV9	TRBJ1-5	CASSVAMGGQPQHF
TRBV7-7	TRBJ2-7	CASSLILAGVGEQYF
TRBV25-1	TRBJ1-1	CASSAGAVAFF
TRBV10-3	TRBJ2-7	CAISESEGAGGYEQYF
TRBV29-1	TRBJ2-7	CSAGGWDGDEQYF
TRBV6-5	TRBJ1-2	CASTTGTELIYTF
TRBV6-5	TRBJ1-6	CASSPGGTRNSPLHF
TRBV19	TRBJ2-2	CASKTGTGGFGELFF
TRBV4-1	TRBJ2-7	CASSRHVTDSYEQYF
TRBV25-1	TRBJ1-2	CASSEWRAGGEDGYTF
TRBV13	TRBJ1-1	CASSFSQGAFF
TRBV7-9	TRBJ1-5	CASSSDREDQPQHF
TRBV19	TRBJ1-1	CASSIDRGHTEAFF
TRBV3-1/TRBV3-2	TRBJ1-6	CASSQKGFGPSPLHF
TRBV6-2/TRBV6-3	TRBJ1-2	CASSYSTEADYGYTF
TRBV11-2	TRBJ1-3	CASKRSSGNTIYF
TRBV6-2/TRBV6-3	TRBJ2-7	CASSPGLAGDYEQYF
TRBV15	TRBJ2-7	CATSRGGYEQYF
TRBV18	TRBJ1-1	CASFRSRNTEAFF
TRBV13	TRBJ2-1	CASSLNRDITYNEQFF